Each of the 16 T cell receptor beta chains below was sequenced from the same sample in a study of T cell repertoires in cytomegalovirus infection. MiXCR, run by TCRdb on the reads, gives a single entry per CDR3 protein. The sample lists about 300,000 distinct CDR3 sequences; about 9.1% were seen once. The sample was PBMCs. Receptors originate from a human donor in good health (CMV status not recorded). Some clones in this sample may be carry-over from other donors' samples.

This clonotype was detected ten times or more. J is TRBJ2-6 and V is TRBV14; D is perhaps TRBD2 (5 bases). The CDR3 sequence is 18 residues long. Germline CDR1 reads SGHDN; CDR2 reads FVKESK. V gave up 0 bases and J gave up 3 bases, with 15 bases separating them. The CDR3 DNA is TGTGCCAGCAGCCAAGATTTTTATCGAGGGATTGGGGCCAACGTCCTGACTTTC. Its translation is CASSQDFYRGIGANVLTF.

This clonotype was counted many times. J is TRBJ2-2 and V is TRBV20-1; TRBD1 matches at 8 bases. J gave up 8 bases and V 4 bases, and 6 bases lay outside the gene matches. The germline V gene encodes CDR1 DFQATT and CDR2 SNEGSKA (reference sequence). There are 13 residues in the CDR3. DNA for the CDR3: TGCAGTGCTAAGGACAGGGAATCGGGGGAGCTGTTTTTT. Its protein product is CSAKDRESGELFF.

Ten or more counts support this clonotype. The V gene is TRBV11-3, the J gene TRBJ2-7; tentatively, D is TRBD2 (5 bases). Germline V gene sequence: CDR1 SGHNT, CDR2 YENEEA. This CDR3 is 15 amino acids long. V was trimmed by 6 bases and J by 3 bases, leaving 18 bases between them. DNA of the CDR3: TGTGCCAGCAGTCTAGCTGTCGGACCTCTCTACGAGCAGTACTTC. Encoded protein: CASSLAVGPLYEQYF.

The table lists this clonotype with many counts. The V gene is TRBV7-2, the J gene TRBJ2-3; D is unclear. From germline, CDR1 is SGHTA and CDR2 FQGNSA. Deletions cut 3 bases from V and 3 bases from J, with 10 bases between. The CDR3 loop spans 14 amino acids. In DNA, the CDR3 is TGTGCCAGCAGCTTCTTAGGGAAGACAGATACGCAGTATTTT. It specifies CASSFLGKTDTQYF.

This chain connects TRBV28 to TRBJ1-6; possibly TRBD1 for D (6 bases). CDR3 size: 14 residues. V was pared by 7 bases and J by 10 bases, with 17 bases between. CDR1 and CDR2 from the germline V gene are MDHEN and SYDVKM. This chain's CDR3 is CASIGQKLRSPLHF. The CDR3 DNA reads TGTGCCAGCATCGGACAGAAACTTCGGTCACCCCTCCACTTT.

This clonotype occurred many times. The V call is TRBV7-8, the J call TRBJ1-6, with D possibly being TRBD1 (5 bases). Trimming left V 5 bases short and J 8 bases short, with 13 bases between. This CDR3 is built from 14 residues. Germline loops: CDR1 SGHVS, CDR2 FQNEAQ. CDR3 protein: CASSLLRGDSPLHF. The CDR3 DNA sequence: TGTGCCAGCAGCCTTTTACGGGGGGATTCACCCCTCCACTTT.

This clonotype occurred many times. The rearrangement links TRBV28 to TRBJ1-3; D gene uncertain. V was pared by 6 bases and J by 0 bases, with 12 bases between. The CDR3 extends over 15 amino acids. Germline-derived CDR1 and CDR2 are MDHEN and SYDVKM. The DNA for the CDR3 is TGTGCCAGCAGCATAACTCTTAGCTCTGGAAACACCATATATTTT. Protein product: CASSITLSSGNTIYF.

This clonotype was seen only a few times. The V call is TRBV7-9, the J call TRBJ1-4; a weak D match, TRBD1 (6 bases). The CDR3 spans 14 residues. Trimming removed 4 bases at V and 7 bases at J, with 13 bases between. Germline values: CDR1 SEHNR, CDR2 FQNEAQ (reference sequence). The chain's CDR3 is CASSSTGQAEKLFF. Written as DNA, the CDR3 is TGTGCCAGCAGCTCGACAGGTCAGGCTGAAAAACTGTTTTTT.

This clonotype has at least ten counts. The chain recombines TRBV20-1 with TRBJ1-4, with a weak D call TRBD1 (6 bases). CDR1 is DFQATT, CDR2 SNEGSKA, per germline (reference sequence). The CDR3 consists of 14 residues. Trimming cost V 4 bases and J 2 bases, with 11 bases left between them. CDR3 sequence: CSATPGVTNEKLFF. DNA for the CDR3: TGCAGTGCTACACCAGGGGTGACTAATGAAAAACTGTTTTTT.

The genes are TRBV20-1 and TRBJ1-5, with D possibly being TRBD1 (6 bases). The CDR3 extends over 17 amino acids. The V end was cut by 5 bases, the J end by 0 bases, with 20 bases between. In germline, CDR1 is DFQATT, CDR2 SNEGSKA (reference sequence). The CDR3 sequence is CSAEEGGALYSNQPQHF. The CDR3 DNA sequence: TGCAGTGCTGAGGAAGGGGGGGCCTTGTATAGCAATCAGCCCCAGCATTTT.

Ten or more counts support this clonotype. The chain joins TRBV7-2 to TRBJ2-4; tentatively, D is TRBD1 or TRBD2 (5 bases each). There are 14 residues in the CDR3. Germline V gene sequence: CDR1 SGHTA, CDR2 FQGNSA. Trimming shortened V by 1 base and J by 4 bases, and 8 bases separated the two germline ends. CDR3 region: CASSLGWGKNIQYF. The CDR3 DNA reads as TGTGCCAGCAGCTTAGGTTGGGGGAAAAACATTCAGTACTTC.

The sample holds a few counts of this clonotype. V usage is TRBV29-1 and J usage is TRBJ1-2; D call uncertain. The ends were cut back, 1 base at V and 6 bases at J, with 6 bases in the middle. In germline, CDR1 is SQVTM, CDR2 ANQGSEA. The CDR3 is 11 amino acids. CDR3 nucleotides: TGCAGCGTTGAAGGTGGAGATGGCTACACCTTC. Translated, it gives CSVEGGDGYTF.

The chain's CDR3 is CASGLGTSGGPYNEQFF. CDR3 DNA sequence: TGTGCTAGTGGTTTGGGGACTAGCGGGGGACCGTACAATGAGCAGTTCTTC. The rearrangement joins TRBV12-5 to TRBJ2-1, with 13 nucleotides matching TRBD2. There are 17 residues in the CDR3. Germline CDR1 LGHNT, CDR2 FRNRAP. V lost 1 base and J lost 4; bases outside the gene matches: 4. Variable domain in full (rest from reference TRBV12-5 and TRBJ2-1): DARVTQTPRHKVTEMGQEVTMRCQPILGHNTVFWYRQTMMQGLELLAYFRNRAPLDDSGMPKDRFSAEMPDATLATLKIQPSEPRDSAVYFCASGLGTSGGPYNEQFFGPGTRLTVL.

This CDR3 reads CASPRQTGGEGSNQPQHF. For the CDR3, the DNA is TGTGCCAGCCCACGTCAGACAGGGGGCGAAGGGAGCAATCAGCCCCAGCATTTT. J is TRBJ1-5 and V is TRBV2; 10 positions match TRBD1. The CDR3 loop spans 18 amino acids. Trimming removed 8 bases from V and 1 base from J; junction bases left unmatched: 14. Germline V gene data show CDR1 as SNHLY and CDR2 as FYNNEI.

This clonotype was seen many times. The chain links TRBV14 to TRBJ2-7; a weak D match, TRBD1 (5 bases). Germline values: CDR1 SGHDN, CDR2 FVKESK. This CDR3 contains 15 residues. V lost 3 bases, J lost 4 bases, and 16 bases lay in between. CDR3 region: CASSQPPKQEYEQYV. The DNA of the CDR3 is TGTGCCAGCAGCCAGCCCCCCAAACAGGAATACGAGCAGTACGTC.

In this sample, this clonotype turned up many times. The rearrangement uses TRBV7-2 and TRBJ2-6; D gene unclear. The CDR3 has 15 amino acids. The V and J ends lost 3 bases and 4 bases respectively, with 10 bases between them. Germline CDR1 and CDR2: SGHTA and FQGNSA. The CDR3, as DNA: TGTGCCAGCAGCTTCGACACGTCGGGGGCCAACGTCCTGACTTTC. It yields the protein CASSFDTSGANVLTF.